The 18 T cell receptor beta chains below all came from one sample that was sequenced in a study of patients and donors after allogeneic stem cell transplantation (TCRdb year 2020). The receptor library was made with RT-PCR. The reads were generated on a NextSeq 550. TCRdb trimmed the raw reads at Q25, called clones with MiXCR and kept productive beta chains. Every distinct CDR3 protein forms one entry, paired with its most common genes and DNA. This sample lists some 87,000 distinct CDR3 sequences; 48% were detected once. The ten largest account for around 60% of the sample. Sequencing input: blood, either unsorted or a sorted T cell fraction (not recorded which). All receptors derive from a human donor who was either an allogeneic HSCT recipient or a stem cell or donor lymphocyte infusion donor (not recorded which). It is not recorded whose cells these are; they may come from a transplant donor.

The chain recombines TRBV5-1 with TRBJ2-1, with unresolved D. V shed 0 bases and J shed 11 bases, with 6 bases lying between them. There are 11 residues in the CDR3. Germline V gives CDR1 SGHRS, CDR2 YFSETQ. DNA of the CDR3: TGCGCCAGCAGCTTGGAGTACAAGCAGTTCTTC. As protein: CASSLEYKQFF.

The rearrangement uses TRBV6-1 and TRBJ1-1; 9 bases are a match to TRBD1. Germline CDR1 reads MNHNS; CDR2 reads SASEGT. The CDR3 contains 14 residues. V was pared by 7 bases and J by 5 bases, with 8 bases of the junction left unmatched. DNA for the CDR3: TGTGCCAGCAAAGCCGGGACAGGGTTTACTGAAGCTTTCTTT. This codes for CASKAGTGFTEAFF.

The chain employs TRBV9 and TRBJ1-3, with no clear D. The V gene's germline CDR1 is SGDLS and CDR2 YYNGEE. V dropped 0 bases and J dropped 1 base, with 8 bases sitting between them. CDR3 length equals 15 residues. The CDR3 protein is CASSVAPGSGNTIYF. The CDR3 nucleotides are TGTGCCAGCAGCGTAGCTCCGGGTTCTGGAAACACCATATATTTT.

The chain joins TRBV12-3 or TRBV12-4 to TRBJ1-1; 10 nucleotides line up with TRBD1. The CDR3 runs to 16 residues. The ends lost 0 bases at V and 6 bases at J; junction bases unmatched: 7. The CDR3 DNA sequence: TGTGCCAGCAGTTTAGCGCCAGGGACAGGGGTTGCTGAAGCTTTCTTT. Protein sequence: CASSLAPGTGVAEAFF.

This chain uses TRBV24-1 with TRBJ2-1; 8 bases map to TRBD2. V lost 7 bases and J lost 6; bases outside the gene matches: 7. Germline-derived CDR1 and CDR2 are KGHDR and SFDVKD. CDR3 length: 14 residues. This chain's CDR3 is CATSVRLAPNEQFF. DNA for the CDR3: TGTGCCACCAGCGTGAGACTAGCGCCCAATGAGCAGTTCTTC.

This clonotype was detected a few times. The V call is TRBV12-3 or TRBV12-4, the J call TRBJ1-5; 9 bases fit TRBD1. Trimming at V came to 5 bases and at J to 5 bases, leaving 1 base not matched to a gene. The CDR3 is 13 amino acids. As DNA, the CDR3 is TGTGCCAGCAGTGACAGGGGGTATCAGCCCCAGCATTTT. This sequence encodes CASSDRGYQPQHF.

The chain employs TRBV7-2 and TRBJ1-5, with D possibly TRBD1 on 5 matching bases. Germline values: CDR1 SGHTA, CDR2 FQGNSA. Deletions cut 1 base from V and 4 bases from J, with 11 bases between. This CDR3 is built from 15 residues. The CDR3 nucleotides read TGTGCCAGCAGCTTAGAGTGGTGGGGGAATCAGCCCCAGCATTTT. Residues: CASSLEWWGNQPQHF.

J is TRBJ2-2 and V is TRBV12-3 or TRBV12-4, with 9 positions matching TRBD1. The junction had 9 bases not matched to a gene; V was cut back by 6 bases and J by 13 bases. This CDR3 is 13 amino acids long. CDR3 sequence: CASRLGTGRGLFF. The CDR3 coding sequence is TGTGCCAGCAGGCTAGGGACAGGGAGAGGGCTGTTTTTT.

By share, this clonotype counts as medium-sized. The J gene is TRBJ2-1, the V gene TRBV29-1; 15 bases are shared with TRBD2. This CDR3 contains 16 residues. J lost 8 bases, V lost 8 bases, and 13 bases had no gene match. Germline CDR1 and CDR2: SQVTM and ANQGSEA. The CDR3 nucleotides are TGCAGCTCCACCACCGGACTAGCGGGAGGGCCCGATGAGCAGTTCTTC. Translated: CSSTTGLAGGPDEQFF.

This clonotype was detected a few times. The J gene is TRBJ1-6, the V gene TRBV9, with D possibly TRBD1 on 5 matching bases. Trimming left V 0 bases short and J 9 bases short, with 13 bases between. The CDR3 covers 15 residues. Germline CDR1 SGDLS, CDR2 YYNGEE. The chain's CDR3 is CASSVDPGRLSPLHF. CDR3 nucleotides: TGTGCCAGCAGCGTAGATCCAGGGAGGCTTTCACCCCTCCACTTT.

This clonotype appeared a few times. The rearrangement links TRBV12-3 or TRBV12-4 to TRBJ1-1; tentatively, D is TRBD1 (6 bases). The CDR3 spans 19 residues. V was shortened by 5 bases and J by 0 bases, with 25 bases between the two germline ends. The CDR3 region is CASSLTKRTVLALNTEAFF. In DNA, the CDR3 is TGTGCCAGCAGTCTCACGAAGCGGACAGTACTTGCCTTGAACACTGAAGCTTTCTTT.

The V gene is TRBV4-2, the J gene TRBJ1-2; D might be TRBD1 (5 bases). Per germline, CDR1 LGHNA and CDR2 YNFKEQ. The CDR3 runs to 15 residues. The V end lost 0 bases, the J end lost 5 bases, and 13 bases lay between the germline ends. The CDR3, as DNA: TGTGCCAGCAGCCAAGACCCCGACAGAAATTATGGCTACACCTTC. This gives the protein CASSQDPDRNYGYTF.

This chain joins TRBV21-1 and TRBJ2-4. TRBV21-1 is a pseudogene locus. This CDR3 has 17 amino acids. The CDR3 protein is CASSRRILRTAKNIQYF. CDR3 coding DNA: TGTGCCAGCAGCAGAAGAATACTCAGAACGGCCAAAAACATTCAGTACTTC.

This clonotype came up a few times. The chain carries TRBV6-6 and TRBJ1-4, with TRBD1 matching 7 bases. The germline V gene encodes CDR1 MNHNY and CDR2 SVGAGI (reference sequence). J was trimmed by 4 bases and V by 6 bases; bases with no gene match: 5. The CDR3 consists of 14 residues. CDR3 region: CASRRGTDNEKLFF. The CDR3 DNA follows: TGTGCCAGCAGGCGCGGGACAGATAATGAAAAACTGTTTTTT.

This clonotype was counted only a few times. The CDR3 DNA reads as TGTGCCAGCAGCTTAGCAGGGGGCAGAAGTAATGAAAAACTGTTTTTT. It codes for CASSLAGGRSNEKLFF. The chain uses TRBV7-9 and TRBJ1-4; 7 nucleotides match TRBD1. This CDR3 has 16 residues. The V and J ends lost 0 bases and 4 bases, in that order; junction bases with no gene match: 5. Germline V CDR1 and CDR2: SEHNR, FQNEAQ (reference sequence). Filled out from reference TRBV7-9 and TRBJ1-4, the complete variable domain reads DTGVSQNPRHKITKRGQNVTFRCDPISEHNRLYWYRQTLGQGPEFLTYFQNEAQLEKSRLLSDRFSAERPKGSFSTLEIQRTEQGDSAMYLCASSLAGGRSNEKLFFGSGTQLSVL.

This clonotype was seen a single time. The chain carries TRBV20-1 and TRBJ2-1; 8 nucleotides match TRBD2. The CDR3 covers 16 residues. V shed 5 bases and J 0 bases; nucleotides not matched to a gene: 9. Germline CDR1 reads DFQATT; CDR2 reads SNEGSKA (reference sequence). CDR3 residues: CSAVTSGQSSYNEQFF. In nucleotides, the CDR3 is TGCAGTGCTGTAACTAGCGGTCAGAGCTCCTACAATGAGCAGTTCTTC.

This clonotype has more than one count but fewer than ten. This CDR3 reads CAWSVQTGNQPQHF. The DNA of the CDR3 is TGTGCCTGGAGTGTTCAGACAGGCAATCAGCCCCAGCATTTT. This chain uses TRBV30 with TRBJ1-5, with D tentatively TRBD1 (5 bases). The CDR3 has 14 residues. V lost 0 bases, J lost 2 bases, and 8 bases lay in between. The germline V gene has CDR1 GTSNPN and CDR2 SVGIG (reference sequence).

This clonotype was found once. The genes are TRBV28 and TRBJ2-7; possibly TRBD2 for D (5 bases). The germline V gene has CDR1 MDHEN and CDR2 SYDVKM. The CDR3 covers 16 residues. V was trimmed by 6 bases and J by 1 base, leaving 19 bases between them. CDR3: CASSQSGPIYSYEQYF. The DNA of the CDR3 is TGTGCCAGCAGCCAAAGCGGCCCGATTTATTCCTACGAGCAGTACTTC.